This T cell receptor (beta chain) was obtained from a study of beta chain features in type 1 diabetes. Findings and limits, study-wide: All four CD4+ subsets of Type 1 diabetes patients contained TCRB CDR3s that were moderately but significantly shorter.

Turning to this clone: Its target is not known.

Expressed TCRB transcripts were sequenced because the entire RNA isolate underwent reverse transcription. The table came from immunoSEQ multiplex PCR; TCRdb's copy has only in-frame clones and leaves some out. The profile shows roughly 24,000 clones, roughly 56% of them singletons. The sequenced sample consisted of stem cell memory CD4+ T cells from blood. This clonotype originated in a man younger than 35 with type 1 diabetes.

The CDR3 bases are TGTGCCAGTAGTATCCCGGGGTCCACCGGGGAGCTGTTTTTT. Translation: CASSIPGSTGELFF. The chain has TRBV19 and TRBJ2-2, with D possibly being TRBD2 (5 bases). This CDR3 comprises 14 residues. In germline, CDR1 is LNHDA, CDR2 SQIVND (reference sequence). Trimming stripped 3 bases from V and 4 bases from J, with 9 bases between.